A selection of T cell receptor beta chains follows, all from one sample in a study of T cell responses to AZD1222 COVID-19 vaccine. The protocol was immunoSEQ multiplex PCR, while the TCRdb copy is restricted to in-frame clones and leaves out a portion. The table has roughly 190,000 clones, approximately 91% seen once; the top ten hold approximately 1.7%. Here the sequenced sample was peripheral blood, taken 28 days after the second AZD1222 dose. Every receptor here comes from an adult who received the AZD1222 COVID-19 vaccine. Both conserved end residues are part of each CDR3. The D gene is left open where the match is weak. Some rows have no size entry. The others give once, few or many, or a class for an expanded clone.

.	TRBJ1-2	.	TRBV19	TGTGCCAGTAGTATAACTAGGAACTATGGCTACACCTTC	CASSITRNYGYTF
.	TRBJ1-1	.	TRBV5-4	TGTGCCAGCAGCTTGGGGAGGGCGGAGGCTTTCTTT	CASSLGRAEAFF
TRBD2	TRBJ2-1	.	TRBV5-4	TGTGCCAGCAGCCTGATGAGACTAGCGGATTACAATGAGCAGTTCTTC	CASSLMRLADYNEQFF
TRBD1	TRBJ1-2	.	TRBV27	TGTGCCAGCAGTTCGGACAGGGGGCGTACGGGTGGCTACACCTTC	CASSSDRGRTGGYTF
TRBD1	TRBJ1-3	.	TRBV19	TGTGCCAGTAGTACCCGACAGGGATACTCTGGAAACACCATATATTTT	CASSTRQGYSGNTIYF
.	TRBJ1-1	.	TRBV14	TGTGCCAGCAGACGCTCGGGACATACGAACACTGAAGCTTTCTTT	CASRRSGHTNTEAFF
.	TRBJ2-7	.	TRBV18	TGTGCCAGCTCACCATATAGGACGGACGAGCAGTACTTC	CASSPYRTDEQYF
.	TRBJ1-2	.	TRBV12-3/TRBV12-4	TGTGCCAGCACCCTGAGGGGTTTCTATGGCTACACCTTC	CASTLRGFYGYTF
TRBD2	TRBJ2-7	.	TRBV6-2/TRBV6-3	TGTGCCAGCAGTTCTCTACTAGCGGGAGAGGGGGAGCAGTACTTC	CASSSLLAGEGEQYF
.	TRBJ1-3	.	TRBV7-3	TGTGCCAGCAGCTTAGGACCAGGGACTGGAAACACCATATATTTT	CASSLGPGTGNTIYF
.	TRBJ2-2	.	TRBV6-1	TGTGCCAGCAGTGAAGCAGGGTCCTTCGGGGAGCTGTTTTTT	CASSEAGSFGELFF
.	TRBJ2-5	.	TRBV2	TGTGCCAGCACCGGAGGTCGCAGGGTCGGAGAGACCCAGTACTTC	CASTGGRRVGETQYF
.	TRBJ2-5	once	TRBV15	TGTGCCACCAGCAGAGGCCTACAAGAGACCCAGTACTTC	CATSRGLQETQYF
.	TRBJ2-5	.	TRBV6-2/TRBV6-3	TGTGCCAGCAGTTACGAGGGGGGTTGGCGAGAGACCCAGTACTTC	CASSYEGGWRETQYF
.	TRBJ1-1	.	TRBV6-2/TRBV6-3	TGTGCCAGCAGCCCTCCGGGACCGCGGACTGAAGCTTTCTTT	CASSPPGPRTEAFF
.	TRBJ1-5	.	TRBV4-3	TGCGCCAGCAGCCAAGAAATCGGGCTGAGCAATCAGCCCCAGCATTTT	CASSQEIGLSNQPQHF
.	TRBJ1-5	.	TRBV10-3	TGTGCCATCGGCGGTACTAGCAATCAGCCCCAGCATTTT	CAIGGTSNQPQHF
.	TRBJ2-6	.	TRBV4-1	TGCGCCAGCAGCCAAGGTAGGGGCGGCTCTGGGGCCAACGTCCTGACTTTC	CASSQGRGGSGANVLTF
TRBD1	TRBJ2-5	.	TRBV11-3	TGTGCCAGCAGCTTCGGCAGGGGGCTTCAAGAGACCCAGTACTTC	CASSFGRGLQETQYF
.	TRBJ2-5	.	TRBV11-2	TGTGCCAGCACCGGGCAACGCGGTGAGACCCAGTACTTC	CASTGQRGETQYF
TRBD1	TRBJ1-4	.	TRBV15	TGTGCCACCAGCACAACGACGACAGGGTATCATGAAAAACTGTTTTTT	CATSTTTTGYHEKLFF
.	TRBJ1-2	once	TRBV2	TGTGCCAGCAGTGAAGAGGGGAACTATGGCTACACCTTC	CASSEEGNYGYTF
TRBD1	TRBJ2-1	.	TRBV6-5	TGTGCCAGCAGTTACGGGACAGGGGTTAATGAGCAGTTCTTC	CASSYGTGVNEQFF
TRBD1	TRBJ2-2	.	TRBV7-2	TGTGCCAGCACCCTGGGACAGCCGAACACCGGGGAGCTGTTTTTT	CASTLGQPNTGELFF
.	TRBJ1-3	.	TRBV24-1	TGTGCCACCAGTGCCCCCAGTATCTCTGGAAACACCATATATTTT	CATSAPSISGNTIYF
.	TRBJ2-3	.	TRBV7-3	TGTGCCAGCAGCTTAAAGGGGATCTCTAAGGGGACAGATACGCAGTATTTT	CASSLKGISKGTDTQYF
TRBD1	TRBJ1-1	.	TRBV29-1	TGCAGCGCCAGGGGGGACTACGAGGCTTTCTTT	CSARGDYEAFF
TRBD2	TRBJ2-7	.	TRBV11-3	TGTGCCAGCAGCCTAGCCGGACTAGTCTACGAGCAGTACTTC	CASSLAGLVYEQYF
TRBD1	TRBJ2-6	.	TRBV7-9	TGTGCCAGCAGCGCCCAAGGGGGCCTGTCTGGGGCCAACGTCCTGACTTTC	CASSAQGGLSGANVLTF
TRBD1	TRBJ1-2	.	TRBV6-5	TGTGCCGGGTCCGGGACAGGGGGAAGGAACTATGGCTACACCTTC	CAGSGTGGRNYGYTF
TRBD1	TRBJ1-5	.	TRBV2	TGTGCCAGCACCCCGGGACAGTATAATCAGCCCCAGCATTTT	CASTPGQYNQPQHF
.	TRBJ2-2	once	TRBV6-5	TGTGCCAGCAGCCAATCGGCATCCGGGGAGCTGTTTTTT	CASSQSASGELFF
TRBD1	TRBJ2-7	.	TRBV5-1	TGCGCCAGCAGCTTGCTGGACAGGGGCTACGAGCAGTACTTC	CASSLLDRGYEQYF
TRBD1	TRBJ1-2	.	TRBV6-5	TGTGCCAGCAGGGGATACGACAGGGCTGGCTACACCTTC	CASRGYDRAGYTF
.	TRBJ2-7	.	TRBV9	TGTGCCAGCAGCGTAGACGGGGGGCCCTGGCCCTACGAGCAGTACTTC	CASSVDGGPWPYEQYF
.	TRBJ2-3	.	TRBV19	TGTGCCAGTAGTACTCAGACCGGGGATACGCAGTATTTT	CASSTQTGDTQYF
TRBD1	TRBJ2-7	.	TRBV19	TGTGCCAGTAGTATGACAGGGAAGACCTACGAGCAGTACTTC	CASSMTGKTYEQYF
TRBD2	TRBJ2-3	few	TRBV5-1	TGCGCCAGCAGTCCGGGGGGAGTCCGCACAGATACGCAGTATTTT	CASSPGGVRTDTQYF
.	TRBJ2-7	.	TRBV15	TGTGCCACCAGCAGAGATCGAGGGGCGGCCTACGAGCAGTACTTC	CATSRDRGAAYEQYF
TRBD1	TRBJ2-1	.	TRBV2	TGTGCCAGCAAAGGGGGCCTTGAGTACAATGAGCAGTTCTTC	CASKGGLEYNEQFF